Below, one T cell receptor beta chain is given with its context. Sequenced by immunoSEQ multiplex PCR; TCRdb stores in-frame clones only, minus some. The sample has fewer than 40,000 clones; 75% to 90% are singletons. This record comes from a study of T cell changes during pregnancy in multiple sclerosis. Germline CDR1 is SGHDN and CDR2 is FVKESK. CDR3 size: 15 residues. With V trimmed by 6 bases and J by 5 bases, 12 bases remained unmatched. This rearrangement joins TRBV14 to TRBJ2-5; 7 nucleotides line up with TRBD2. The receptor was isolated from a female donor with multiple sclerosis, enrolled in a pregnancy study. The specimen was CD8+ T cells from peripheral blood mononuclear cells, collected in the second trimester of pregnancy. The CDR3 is CASSRRRGGTETQYF. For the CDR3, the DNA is TGTGCCAGCAGTCGAAGGAGGGGAGGGACGGAGACCCAGTACTTC.